The present entry profiles one T cell receptor (beta chain) with its context. Preparation of the TCRbeta library used unique molecular identifiers. Via MiXCR, TCRdb re-called the PCR reads, giving one row per CDR3 protein. The sample includes 800,000 to 1,000,000 distinct CDR3 sequences, 25% to 35% seen only once; the top ten take 28%. V was shortened by 1 base and J by 9 bases, with 17 bases between the two germline ends. Germline V lookup: CDR1 SGHDT, CDR2 YYEEEE. This CDR3 is 15 amino acids long. These data are taken from a study of T-cell reconstitution after alpha-beta-depleted transplantation in children.

The origin of this receptor is a boy younger than two who had a stem cell transplant for SCID, so the T cells may come from the graft donor. The chain combines TRBV5-6 with TRBJ1-5; no firm D call. The sequences come from PBMCs, mostly from graft donor cells, collected 360 days after TCRalphabeta/CD19-depleted stem cell transplant. The CDR3 region has the DNA TGTGCCAGCAGCTTGAATCAAGACGTTACCTTGCCCCAGCATTTT. Its protein is CASSLNQDVTLPQHF. The variable domain in full, completed from reference TRBV5-6 and TRBJ1-5, reads DAGVTQSPTHLIKTRGQQVTLRCSPKSGHDTVSWYQQALGQGPQFIFQYYEEEERQRGNFPDRFSGHQFPNYSSELNVNALLLGDSALYLCASSLNQDVTLPQHFGDGTRLSIL.